These 14 T cell receptor beta chains came from one sample sequenced in a study of tumor-infiltrating lymphocytes in primary liver carcinoma. TCR beta cDNA was prepared out of about 510 ng total RNA by means of a constant-region primer. A slightly modified ARM-PCR protocol with three nested multiplex PCR rounds produced these TCR beta libraries. TRBV1-TRBV30 forward primers paired with a C-beta reverse primer drove the first two PCR rounds, about 10 cycles each. TCRdb recomputed calls from the multiplex PCR reads with MiXCR, one row per CDR3 protein. The table lists approximately 310,000 distinct CDR3 sequences, over 55% of them singletons. Researchers drew blood RNA from unsorted whole blood and extracted germline DNA as well. Sequencing was carried out using peripheral blood. Receptors originate from a man in his forties with primary liver carcinoma and hepatitis B virus infection.

The chain has TRBV20-1 and TRBJ2-1; a weak D match, TRBD2 (6 bases). The germline V and J ends were trimmed by 5 bases and 8 bases, with 13 bases remaining between them. Per germline, CDR1 DFQATT and CDR2 SNEGSKA (reference sequence). The CDR3 loop spans 12 amino acids. The CDR3 protein is CSADRLGHEQFF. The DNA of the CDR3 is TGCAGTGCTGATCGACTAGGCCATGAGCAGTTCTTC.

As regards this clonotype: This may stem from a read error, because a much larger clone lies one nucleotide away. This CDR3 is CASSQVTGAYEQYF. CDR3 DNA sequence: TGTGCCAGCAGCCAAGTTACCGGGGCCTACGAGCAGTACTTC. The gene calls are TRBV4-2 and TRBJ2-7; D possibly corresponds to TRBD2 (5 bases). The CDR3 extends over 14 amino acids. CDR1 LGHNA and CDR2 YNFKEQ come from the germline V gene. Trimming cost V 1 base and J 2 bases, with 9 bases left between them.

As to this clonotype: The CDR3 ends on some other residue instead of the conserved phenylalanine or tryptophan, so this is likely a read error. The genes are TRBV6-5 and TRBJ2-1, with 7 bases aligning to TRBD2. The CDR3 sequence is 13 residues long. Unmatched junction bases numbered 4, after V lost 5 bases and J lost 6 bases. Germline V lookup: CDR1 MNHEY, CDR2 SVGAGI. CDR3 nucleotides: TGTGCCAGCAGTCGGAGGGAGGGCAATGAGCAGTTCCTC. This encodes CASSRREGNEQFL.

This chain links TRBV5-1 with TRBJ2-7; D ambiguous. Germline V lookup: CDR1 SGHRS, CDR2 YFSETQ. The CDR3 covers 14 residues. Trimming removed 1 base from V and 3 bases from J, with 11 bases in between. CDR3 in amino acids: CASSLMNSHYEQYF. The CDR3 nucleotides are TGCGCCAGCAGCTTGATGAACTCTCACTACGAGCAGTACTTC.

Of note for this clonotype: At one end, the junction sequence differs from germline, possibly due to a read error. J is TRBJ2-2 and V is TRBV6-7; 8 bases fit TRBD2. TRBV6-7 is placed among ORFs of uncertain function. The CDR3 is 19 amino acids. The CDR3 region is CASSYSIRGTSGYIGELFF. The CDR3 DNA is TGTGCCAGCAGTTACTCTATACGGGGGACTAGTGGATACATCGGGGAGCTGTTCTTT.

With respect to this clonotype: It may be a read error: a sequence one base away is much more abundant. The V call is TRBV29-1, the J call TRBJ2-5, with D perhaps matching TRBD2 (6 bases). CDR3 size: 13 residues. In germline, CDR1 is SQVTM, CDR2 ANQGSEA. V gave up 6 bases and J gave up 7 bases, with 18 bases separating them. As DNA, the CDR3 is TGCAGCGTAGCCCCCGGGAGCTCGGGGACCCAGTACTTC. The encoded protein is CSVAPGSSGTQYF.

The genes are TRBV24-1 and TRBJ2-2; D not resolved. The CDR3 totals 15 residues. Germline V gene data show CDR1 as KGHDR and CDR2 as SFDVKD. Trimming pared 3 bases from V and 4 bases from J, leaving 11 bases between. CDR3: CATSDPNWGTGELFF. As DNA, the CDR3 is TGTGCCACCAGTGATCCGAATTGGGGCACCGGGGAGCTGTTTTTT.

On this clonotype: Its ends do not fully match the called genes, so a read error is possible. J is TRBJ1-2 and V is TRBV6-6; possibly TRBD1 for D (5 bases). The CDR3 is 13 residues long. The V gene's germline CDR1 is MNHNY and CDR2 SVGAGI (reference sequence). The CDR3 loop is CVSMPGSYYGYTF. DNA of the CDR3: TGTGTCAGCATGCCAGGGTCATACTATGGCTACACCTTC.

V and J are TRBV5-1 and TRBJ2-3; 10 bases line up with TRBD2. This CDR3 comprises 17 residues. CDR1 SGHRS and CDR2 YFSETQ come from the germline V gene. Trimming cost V 5 bases and J 5 bases; bases outside gene matches: 14. The CDR3 nucleotides read TGCGCCAGCAGTTACCGCGGACTAGCGGCAAAGGAAGATACGCAGTATTTT. Protein product: CASSYRGLAAKEDTQYF.

This clonotype has more than one count but fewer than ten. V usage is TRBV28 and J usage is TRBJ1-1, with TRBD1 as a possible D gene (5 bases). Germline CDR1 reads MDHEN; CDR2 reads SYDVKM. The germline V and J ends were trimmed by 8 bases and 10 bases, with 26 bases remaining between them. This CDR3 has 15 residues. The CDR3 loop reads CASLTPDWGDSAAFF. CDR3 coding DNA: TGTGCCAGCTTAACCCCCGATTGGGGCGATTCTGCAGCTTTCTTT.

Remarks on this clonotype: This is likely a read error, given that the CDR3 carries no conserved phenylalanine or tryptophan at its end. The limits of the CDR3 on the DNA are not certain, so only TCRdb's listed CDR3 is given. The V and J genes are TRBV10-3 and TRBJ2-7; the tabulated D call, TRBD1, remains unverified against the DNA. The CDR3 is 15 residues long, counting both termini. CDR1 ENHRY and CDR2 SYGVKD come from the germline V gene. This CDR3 is CAISEVPSLAYELCS.

The chain has TRBV6-2 or TRBV6-3 and TRBJ1-1; D not resolved. V lost 7 bases and J 3 bases, leaving 15 bases between the germline ends. The CDR3 contains 14 residues. The germline V gene has CDR1 MNHEY and CDR2 SVGEGT. CDR3 sequence: CASNLLREYTEAFF. The CDR3 nucleotides read TGTGCCAGCAACCTCCTCCGGGAGTACACTGAAGCTTTCTTT.

This clonotype was seen once. Lacking the conserved final phenylalanine or tryptophan, this CDR3 likely reflects a read error. The rearrangement joins TRBV7-9 to TRBJ2-5; D not resolved. Trimming took 2 bases from V and 4 from J, leaving 11 bases between them. CDR3 length: 14 amino acids. CDR1 and CDR2 (germline): SEHNR, FQNEAQ (reference sequence). The CDR3 bases are TGTGCCAGCAGCTTATCATCTGGGGTAGAGACCCAGTACCTC. This codes for CASSLSSGVETQYL.

The gene calls are TRBV28 and TRBJ2-3; the match to TRBD2 covers 7 bases. Germline V gene lookup returns CDR1 MDHEN and CDR2 SYDVKM. The CDR3 sequence is 14 residues long. The V and J ends lost 8 bases and 0 bases, in that order; junction bases with no gene match: 5. The CDR3 is CASGNSGSTDTQYF. CDR3 in DNA: TGTGCCAGCGGGAATAGCGGGAGCACAGATACGCAGTATTTT. Based on the CDR3 plus reference TRBV28 and TRBJ2-3, the full variable domain is DVKVTQSSRYLVKRTGEKVFLECVQDMDHENMFWYRQDPGLGLRLIYFSYDVKMKEKGDIPEGYSVSREKKERFSLILESASTNQTSMYLCASGNSGSTDTQYFGPGTRLTVL.